These 9 T cell receptor beta chains originate from one sample sequenced in a study of OX40 agonist ivuxolimab in advanced cancers. TCRdb's copy holds only in-frame clones and misses some; the assay was immunoSEQ multiplex PCR. This table has just over 90,000 clones, roughly 89% appearing once. The material was CD4+ or CD8+ T cells sorted from blood, obtained in a trial of the OX40 agonist ivuxolimab. Source of these receptors: an adult with an advanced solid tumor such as melanoma, head and neck, liver or kidney cancer.

The chain uses TRBV19 and TRBJ2-1; TRBD2 aligns across 10 bases. The germline gives CDR1 LNHDA, CDR2 SQIVND (reference sequence). Trimming removed 5 bases from V and 4 bases from J; junction bases left unmatched: 2. The CDR3 sequence is 14 residues long. CDR3 nucleotides: TGTGCCAGTAGTCTAGCGGGAGCATACAATGAGCAGTTCTTC. Translating gives CASSLAGAYNEQFF.

The chain links TRBV30 to TRBJ2-1; D may correspond to TRBD1 or TRBD2 (6 bases each). The CDR3 runs 12 residues. Trimming removed 3 bases from V and 6 bases from J, with 9 bases in between. CDR1 and CDR2 from the germline V gene are GTSNPN and SVGIG (reference sequence). CDR3 sequence reads: CAWSRGLNEQFF. The CDR3 bases are TGTGCCTGGAGCCGGGGGCTCAATGAGCAGTTCTTC.

The gene calls are TRBV6-1 and TRBJ1-5; TRBD1 matches at 7 bases. J gave up 11 bases and V 6 bases, and 4 bases lay outside the gene matches. The CDR3 is made up of 11 amino acids. In germline, CDR1 is MNHNS, CDR2 SASEGT. CDR3 region: CASSQGQAQHF. DNA of the CDR3: TGTGCCAGCAGCCAAGGACAGGCCCAGCATTTT.

The chain employs TRBV19 and TRBJ2-1, with D hard to call. Germline V CDR1 and CDR2: LNHDA, SQIVND (reference sequence). V dropped 7 bases and J dropped 4 bases, with 5 bases sitting between them. The CDR3 sequence is 11 residues long. The CDR3: CASNRYNEQFF. The CDR3 region has the DNA TGTGCCAGTAACCGATACAATGAGCAGTTCTTC.

This chain connects TRBV7-9 to TRBJ1-2, with D maybe TRBD1 (6 bases). Trimming took 6 bases from V and 3 from J, leaving 23 bases between them. Germline V lookup: CDR1 SEHNR, CDR2 FQNEAQ (reference sequence). CDR3 length: 17 residues. The CDR3 loop is CASRPMDSRSMDYGYTF. The CDR3, as DNA: TGTGCCAGCAGACCTATGGACAGCCGGTCGATGGACTATGGCTACACCTTC.

The V call is TRBV5-8, the J call TRBJ2-2, with D perhaps matching TRBD1 (6 bases). Germline lookup yields CDR1 SGHTS and CDR2 YDEGEE. Between the trimmed V and J ends, which lost 4 bases and 1 base, there was a span of 17 bases. The length of the CDR3 is 17 residues. This chain's CDR3 is CASSRTFGQMNTGELFF. CDR3 DNA sequence: TGTGCCAGCAGCCGAACGTTCGGACAGATGAACACCGGGGAGCTGTTTTTT.

As for this clone: Other DNA sequences in this sample translate to the same CDR3. The chain combines TRBV30 with TRBJ1-2; 7 positions agree with TRBD1. The germline gives CDR1 GTSNPN, CDR2 SVGIG (reference sequence). The CDR3 consists of 13 residues. Trimming took 5 bases from V and 4 from J; bases not matched to a gene: 7. Here the CDR3 DNA reads TGTGCCTGGTCAGGGGGTCGACTCTATGGCTACACCTTC. This sequence encodes CAWSGGRLYGYTF.

This chain uses TRBV19 with TRBJ2-7; D is possibly TRBD2 (5 bases). The V gene's germline CDR1 is LNHDA and CDR2 SQIVND (reference sequence). V was trimmed by 4 bases and J by 4 bases, leaving 11 bases between them. The CDR3 is 13 amino acids. The CDR3 coding sequence is TGTGCCAGTAGTAAAATACTAGATTACGAGCAGTACTTC. Translated, it gives CASSKILDYEQYF. Together with reference TRBV19 and TRBJ2-7, the CDR3 gives the full variable domain: DGGITQSPKYLFRKEGQNVTLSCEQNLNHDAMYWYRQDPGQGLRLIYYSQIVNDFQKGDIAEGYSVSREKKESFPLTVTSAQKNPTAFYLCASSKILDYEQYFGPGTRLTVT.

The V and J genes are TRBV15 and TRBJ2-6; 12 bases fit TRBD2. The CDR3 contains 21 residues. The V gene's germline CDR1 is LNHNV and CDR2 YYDKDF (reference sequence). V lost 7 bases and J lost 1; bases outside the gene matches: 17. CDR3 coding DNA: TGTGCCACCACTACCGAGGGGGAGGGACTAGCGGGTTCATCTGGGGCCAACGTCCTGACTTTC. Its translation is CATTTEGEGLAGSSGANVLTF.